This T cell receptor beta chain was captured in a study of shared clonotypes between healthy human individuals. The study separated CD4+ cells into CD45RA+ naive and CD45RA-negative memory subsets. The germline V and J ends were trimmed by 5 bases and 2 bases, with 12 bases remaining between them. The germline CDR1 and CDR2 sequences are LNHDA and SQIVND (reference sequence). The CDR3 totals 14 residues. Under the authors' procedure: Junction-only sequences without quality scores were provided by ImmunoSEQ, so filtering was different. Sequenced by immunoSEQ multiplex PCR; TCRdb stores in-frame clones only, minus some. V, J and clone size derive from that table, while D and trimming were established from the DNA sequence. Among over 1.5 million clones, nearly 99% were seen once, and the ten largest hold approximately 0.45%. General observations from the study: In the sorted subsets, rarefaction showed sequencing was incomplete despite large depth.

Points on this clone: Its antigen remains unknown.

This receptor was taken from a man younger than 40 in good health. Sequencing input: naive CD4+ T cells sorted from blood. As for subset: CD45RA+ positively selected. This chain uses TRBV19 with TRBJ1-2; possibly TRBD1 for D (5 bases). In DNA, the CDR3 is TGTGCCAGTAGTTTACAACAGGAGAACTATGGCTACACCTTC. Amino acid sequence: CASSLQQENYGYTF.